A single sample gave rise to the 29 T cell receptor beta chains below, sequenced in a study of cytomegalovirus exposure and HLA in healthy donors listed by TCRdb under 2017. The library relied on the immunoSEQ multiplex PCR assay. For the multiplex PCR, a mixture combining 60 forward primers for TCR Vbeta segments and 13 reverse primers for TCR Jbeta segments was used. Entries here come from immuneACCESS through TCRdb and include only in-frame sequences with V and J called. Some clones fail to appear in such tables; in the studies checked, an unresolved V gene covers under half of the shortfall, and the cause of the remainder is unknown. The sample profile shows 90,000 to 120,000 clones; around 85% of them were found once. 2% to 2.5% of the sample is held by the ten biggest clonotypes. Sample: PBMCs. The receptors derive from a man aged 25-40 years in good health and CMV-seronegative.

The V call is TRBV2, the J call TRBJ2-5; 11 positions match TRBD2. The CDR3 totals 17 residues. The J segment lost 5 bases and the V segment lost 2 bases, leaving 10 bases of the junction unmatched. Germline V CDR1 and CDR2: SNHLY, FYNNEI. The CDR3 DNA sequence: TGTGCCAGCAGTGAAACAGGTAGCGGGAGGGTGTCTGAGACCCAGTACTTC. Translation gives CASSETGSGRVSETQYF.

J is TRBJ1-1 and V is TRBV30, with TRBD1 matching over 9 bases. The CDR3 spans 18 residues. Germline V lookup: CDR1 GTSNPN, CDR2 SVGIG (reference sequence). J lost 1 base, V lost 0 bases, and 12 bases had no gene match. DNA for the CDR3: TGTGCCTGGAGTGTTCCCGGCAGGACAGGGGTGGGGAACACTGAAGCTTTCTTT. It is translated as CAWSVPGRTGVGNTEAFF.

The gene calls are TRBV9 and TRBJ1-6; D gene unclear. The ends were cut back, 4 bases at V and 5 bases at J, with 19 bases in the middle. Germline-derived CDR1 and CDR2 are SGDLS and YYNGEE. This CDR3 comprises 17 residues. The CDR3 coding sequence is TGTGCCAGCAGCTCCCCCGCGGGCGGTGGAGATAATTCACCCCTCCACTTT. Its translation: CASSSPAGGGDNSPLHF.

CDR3 loop: CASSYLGGGGYEQYF. CDR3 coding DNA: TGCGCCAGCAGCTATCTCGGCGGGGGGGGTTACGAGCAGTACTTC. The chain recombines TRBV5-1 with TRBJ2-7; TRBD2 matches at 9 bases. Germline CDR1 reads SGHRS; CDR2 reads YFSETQ. The trim removed 3 bases at V and 4 bases at J, leaving 8 bases unmatched. CDR3 length equals 15 residues.

V usage is TRBV15 and J usage is TRBJ2-5; D is possibly TRBD2 (7 bases). Trimming removed 0 bases at V and 4 bases at J, with 12 bases between. The CDR3 has 15 amino acids. Germline V gene lookup returns CDR1 LNHNV and CDR2 YYDKDF (reference sequence). CDR3 sequence (DNA): TGTGCCACCAGCAGAGATCTCGGGGGGCGAGAGACCCAGTACTTC. Translating it yields CATSRDLGGRETQYF.

The chain recombines TRBV29-1 with TRBJ2-5; 7 positions agree with TRBD2. After removal of 8 bases from V and 5 bases from J, the junction contained 14 bases not matched to a gene. CDR3 length: 14 residues. Germline CDR1 SQVTM, CDR2 ANQGSEA. CDR3 residues: CSTSGGREGETQYF. In DNA, the CDR3 is TGCAGCACGTCCGGGGGGAGGGAGGGGGAGACCCAGTACTTC.

The rearrangement uses TRBV28 and TRBJ1-6, with D unclear. CDR3 size: 15 residues. The germline V gene has CDR1 MDHEN and CDR2 SYDVKM. V was cut by 5 bases and J by 0 bases, with 8 bases left in between. CDR3 sequence reads: CASSPDNSYNSPLHF. The CDR3 DNA reads as TGTGCCAGCAGTCCTGACAACTCCTATAATTCACCCCTCCACTTT.

Only one count was recorded for this clone. Here the CDR3 reads CASSQMGAGAYEQYF. The DNA for the CDR3 is TGTGCCAGCAGCCAGATGGGAGCGGGAGCCTACGAGCAGTACTTC. This chain links TRBV4-2 with TRBJ2-5; 8 bases are a match to TRBD2. The DNA end is a closer match to TRBJ2-7, so the J assignment may be wrong. Germline V lookup: CDR1 LGHNA, CDR2 YNFKEQ. The CDR3 sequence is 15 residues long.

The chain uses TRBV2 and TRBJ1-2; D is unresolved. The CDR3 is made up of 11 amino acids. Looked up from germline, CDR1 is SNHLY and CDR2 is FYNNEI. The V gene lost 3 bases and the J gene lost 7 bases, with 6 bases spanning the gap. The CDR3, as DNA: TGTGCCAGCAGTGACGGGAGTGGCTACACCTTC. As protein: CASSDGSGYTF.

The rearrangement uses TRBV19 and TRBJ2-3; 9 bases are shared with TRBD1. Germline V CDR1 and CDR2: LNHDA, SQIVND (reference sequence). Unmatched junction bases numbered 2, after V lost 7 bases and J lost 0 bases. This CDR3 is built from 14 residues. The CDR3 loop is CASIGQGSTDTQYF. CDR3 DNA: TGTGCCAGTATCGGACAGGGGAGCACAGATACGCAGTATTTT.

CDR3 loop: CASSERTSGSYEQFF. CDR3 nucleotides: TGTGCCAGCAGTGAACGGACTAGCGGGAGCTATGAGCAGTTCTTC. The chain recombines TRBV6-1 with TRBJ2-1; 13 positions agree with TRBD2. V lost 2 bases to trimming and J lost 8 bases; unmatched junction nucleotides: 3. Germline V gives CDR1 MNHNS, CDR2 SASEGT. The CDR3 loop spans 15 amino acids.

The V call is TRBV12-5, the J call TRBJ1-5; weak D call: TRBD1 (6 bases). Germline CDR1 reads LGHNT; CDR2 reads FRNRAP. CDR3 length: 17 amino acids. V shed 6 bases and J shed 0 bases, with 18 bases lying between them. Here the CDR3 reads CASGPLGQQYSNQPQHF. CDR3 sequence (DNA): TGTGCTAGTGGCCCCCTTGGACAGCAATATAGCAATCAGCCCCAGCATTTT.

The DNA for the CDR3 is TGTGCCAGCAGCTTAGAACAAAGCGGGGGGGTGACAGATACGCAGTATTTT. It codes for CASSLEQSGGVTDTQYF. The genes are TRBV7-8 and TRBJ2-3; 10 bases are a match to TRBD2. Germline CDR1 is SGHVS and CDR2 is FQNEAQ. The CDR3 has 17 residues. Trimming took 1 base from V and 3 from J; bases not matched to a gene: 7. The complete variable domain, with remaining parts taken from reference TRBV7-8 and TRBJ2-3, reads GAGVSQSPRYKVAKRGQDVALRCDPISGHVSLFWYQQALGQGPEFLTYFQNEAQLDKSGLPSDRFFAERPEGSVSTLKIQRTQQEDSAVYLCASSLEQSGGVTDTQYFGPGTRLTVL.

This chain links TRBV6-1 with TRBJ2-1; a possible D gene is TRBD1 (5 bases). This CDR3 is built from 15 residues. The V gene's germline CDR1 is MNHNS and CDR2 SASEGT. The V end lost 1 base, the J end lost 3 bases, and 10 bases lay between the germline ends. The CDR3 DNA follows: TGTGCCAGCAGTGAAGGAATAGGGGTCTACAATGAGCAGTTCTTC. It is translated as CASSEGIGVYNEQFF.

This rearrangement joins TRBV11-2 to TRBJ2-7, with 7 positions matching TRBD1. Per the germline V gene, CDR1 is SGHAT and CDR2 is FQNNGV. The CDR3 length is 15 residues. V was clipped by 4 bases and J by 0 bases; unmatched bases: 6. CDR3 in DNA: TGTGCCAGCAGCTCCGTACGGGACAGCTCCTACGAGCAGTACTTC. Amino acids: CASSSVRDSSYEQYF.

The chain carries TRBV6-5 and TRBJ2-7; possible D gene TRBD2, 6 bases. This CDR3 comprises 15 residues. The germline gives CDR1 MNHEY, CDR2 SVGAGI. Trimming pared 1 base from V and 2 bases from J, leaving 12 bases between. The CDR3 coding sequence is TGTGCCAGCAGTTACTTTGCGGAGGGACCCTACGAGCAGTACTTC. Its translation is CASSYFAEGPYEQYF.

The V call is TRBV4-1, the J call TRBJ2-1; TRBD2 matches 12 bases. The CDR3 has 16 residues. With V trimmed by 2 bases and J by 8 bases, 7 bases remained unmatched. Looked up from germline, CDR1 is MGHRA and CDR2 is YSYEKL. The CDR3 protein is CASSQHPGLAGDEQFF. The CDR3 nucleotides read TGCGCCAGCAGCCAACATCCGGGACTAGCGGGTGATGAGCAGTTCTTC.

This rearrangement joins TRBV5-4 to TRBJ2-3, with 9 bases that match TRBD2. The germline V gene encodes CDR1 SGHNT and CDR2 YYREEE (reference sequence). V lost 0 bases and J lost 4; bases outside the gene matches: 6. The length of the CDR3 is 16 residues. The CDR3 coding sequence is TGTGCCAGCAGCTTGGGGCGGGGGGGCCGGCCAGATACGCAGTATTTT. This encodes CASSLGRGGRPDTQYF.

The V call is TRBV7-9, the J call TRBJ2-5; 7 positions match TRBD1. Germline CDR1 and CDR2: SEHNR and FQNEAQ (reference sequence). The CDR3 spans 14 residues. V lost 11 bases, J lost 1 base, and 10 bases stayed unmatched. CDR3 residues: CAGTKGGLQETQYF. The CDR3 DNA follows: TGTGCCGGTACGAAAGGGGGCCTCCAAGAGACCCAGTACTTC.

The CDR3 coding sequence is TGTGCCAGCACCCTACGAGGTAGCGGGAGCACAGATACGCAGTATTTT. It codes for CASTLRGSGSTDTQYF. V is TRBV7-2 and J is TRBJ2-3, with 7 bases matching TRBD2. The CDR3 spans 16 residues. The J segment lost 0 bases and the V segment lost 7 bases, leaving 10 bases of the junction unmatched. The germline gives CDR1 SGHTA, CDR2 FQGNSA.

The DNA for the CDR3 is TGTGCCAGCAGCTTCGGCGGGGGCCACTCCTACGAGCAGTACTTC. The encoded protein is CASSFGGGHSYEQYF. This chain uses TRBV7-9 with TRBJ2-7; a weak D match, TRBD2 (7 bases). The CDR3 sequence is 15 residues long. The germline V gene encodes CDR1 SEHNR and CDR2 FQNEAQ (reference sequence). The germline V and J ends were trimmed by 3 bases and 0 bases, with 12 bases remaining between them.

The V gene is TRBV28, the J gene TRBJ1-3; D unclear. Germline V lookup: CDR1 MDHEN, CDR2 SYDVKM. V was shortened by 7 bases and J by 0 bases, with 10 bases between the two germline ends. This CDR3 spans 14 amino acids. CDR3 protein: CASIPGHSGNTIYF. The CDR3 DNA is TGTGCCAGCATCCCAGGCCACTCTGGAAACACCATATATTTT.

For this clone: A read error may produce the germline difference seen at one junction end. This rearrangement joins TRBV2 to TRBJ1-1; 7 positions match TRBD1. Germline V gives CDR1 SNHLY, CDR2 FYNNEI. The CDR3 is 12 residues long. The CDR3 DNA reads TGTGCCAGTGACAGGGTGAAAACTGAAGCTTTCTTT. Residues: CASDRVKTEAFF.

The V and J genes are TRBV7-9 and TRBJ1-4; 7 nucleotides line up with TRBD1. Germline trimming cut 1 base from V and 7 bases from J; bases unmatched to any gene: 6. The CDR3 spans 15 residues. Germline V CDR1 and CDR2: SEHNR, FQNEAQ (reference sequence). CDR3 loop: CASSLDTGVSEKLFF. The CDR3 nucleotides read TGTGCCAGCAGCTTAGATACAGGGGTCAGTGAAAAACTGTTTTTT.

The chain carries TRBV9 and TRBJ2-3, with D perhaps matching TRBD2 (5 bases). The germline V and J ends were trimmed by 4 bases and 0 bases, with 9 bases remaining between them. The CDR3 spans 14 residues. CDR1 is SGDLS and CDR2 is YYNGEE in the germline V gene. As DNA, the CDR3 is TGTGCCAGCAGCCCAGCGGCTAGCACAGATACGCAGTATTTT. Its translation is CASSPAASTDTQYF.

This clone was recorded a few times. V gene TRBV6-6 combines with J gene TRBJ1-1; 7 nucleotides match TRBD1. Germline lookup yields CDR1 MNHNY and CDR2 SVGAGI (reference sequence). The V segment lost 0 bases and the J segment 10 bases; nucleotides outside the gene matches: 11. The length of the CDR3 is 15 residues. CDR3 nucleotides: TGTGCCAGCAGTTACTCGGGGGACAGCTCCCCCGGAGCTTTCTTT. It specifies CASSYSGDSSPGAFF.

The chain has TRBV5-1 and TRBJ2-7; the match to TRBD2 covers 14 bases. Germline values: CDR1 SGHRS, CDR2 YFSETQ. The trim removed 7 bases at V and 3 bases at J, leaving 0 bases unmatched. This CDR3 has 13 amino acids. The CDR3 region is CASGTSGGYEQYF. The CDR3 DNA reads TGCGCCAGCGGGACTAGCGGGGGCTACGAGCAGTACTTC. The full variable domain, in which reference TRBV5-1 and TRBJ2-7 provide the parts outside the CDR3, is KAGVTQTPRYLIKTRGQQVTLSCSPISGHRSVSWYQQTPGQGLQFLFEYFSETQRNKGNFPGRFSGRQFSNSRSEMNVSTLELGDSALYLCASGTSGGYEQYFGPGTRLTVT.

V and J are TRBV30 and TRBJ1-1; D possibly corresponds to TRBD1 (5 bases). The CDR3 runs 14 residues. Deletions cut 3 bases from V and 4 bases from J, with 15 bases between. Germline V gene lookup returns CDR1 GTSNPN and CDR2 SVGIG (reference sequence). CDR3 loop: CAWSDSPSITEAFF. The CDR3 coding sequence is TGTGCCTGGAGCGACAGCCCAAGTATCACTGAAGCTTTCTTT. The full variable domain, its missing parts supplied by reference TRBV30 and TRBJ1-1, is SQTIHQWPATLVQPVGSPLSLECTVEGTSNPNLYWYRQAAGRGLQLLFYSVGIGQISSEVPQNLSASRPQDRQFILSSKKLLLSDSGFYLCAWSDSPSITEAFFGQGTRLTVV.

The chain has TRBV6-6 and TRBJ2-1, with 14 bases identical to TRBD2. The V gene's germline CDR1 is MNHNY and CDR2 SVGAGI (reference sequence). The V segment lost 3 bases and the J segment 9 bases; nucleotides outside the gene matches: 7. This CDR3 comprises 16 residues. Written as DNA, the CDR3 is TGTGCCAGCAGTTATGACGCCGGGACTAGCGGGGGTGAGCAGTTCTTC. It codes for CASSYDAGTSGGEQFF.